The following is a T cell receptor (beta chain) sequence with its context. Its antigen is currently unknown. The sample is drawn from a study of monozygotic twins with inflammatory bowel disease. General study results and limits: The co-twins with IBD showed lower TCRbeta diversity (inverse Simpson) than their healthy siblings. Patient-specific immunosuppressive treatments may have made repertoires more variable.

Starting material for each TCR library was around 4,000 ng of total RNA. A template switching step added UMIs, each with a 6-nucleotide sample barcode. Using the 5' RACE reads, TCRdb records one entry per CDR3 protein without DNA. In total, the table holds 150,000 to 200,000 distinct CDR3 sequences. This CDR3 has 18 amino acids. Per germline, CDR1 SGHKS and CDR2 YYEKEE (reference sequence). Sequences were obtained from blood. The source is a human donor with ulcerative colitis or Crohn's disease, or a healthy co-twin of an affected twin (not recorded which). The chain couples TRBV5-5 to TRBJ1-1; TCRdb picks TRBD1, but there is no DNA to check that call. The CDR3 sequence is CASSLVAHTAYSNTEAFF.